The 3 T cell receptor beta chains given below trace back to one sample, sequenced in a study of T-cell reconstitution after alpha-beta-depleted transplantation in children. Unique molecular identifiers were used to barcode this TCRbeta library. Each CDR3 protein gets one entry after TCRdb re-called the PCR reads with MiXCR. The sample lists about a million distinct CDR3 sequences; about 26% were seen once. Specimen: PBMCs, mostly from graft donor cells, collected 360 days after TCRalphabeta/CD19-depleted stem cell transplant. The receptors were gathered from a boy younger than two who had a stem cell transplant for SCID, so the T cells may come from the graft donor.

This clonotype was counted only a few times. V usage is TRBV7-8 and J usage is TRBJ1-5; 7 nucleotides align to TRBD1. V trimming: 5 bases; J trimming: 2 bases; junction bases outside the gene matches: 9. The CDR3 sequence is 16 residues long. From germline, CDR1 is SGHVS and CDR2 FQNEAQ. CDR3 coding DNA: TGTGCCAGCAGCCCCTCTGGACAGGTGGGCAATCAGCCCCAGCATTTT. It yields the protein CASSPSGQVGNQPQHF.

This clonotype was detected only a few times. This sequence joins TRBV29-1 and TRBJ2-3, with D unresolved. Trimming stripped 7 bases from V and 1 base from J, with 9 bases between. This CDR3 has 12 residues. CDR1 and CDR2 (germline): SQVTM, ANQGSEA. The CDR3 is CSAYFGTDTQYF. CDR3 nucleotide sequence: TGCAGCGCTTACTTTGGCACAGATACGCAGTATTTT.

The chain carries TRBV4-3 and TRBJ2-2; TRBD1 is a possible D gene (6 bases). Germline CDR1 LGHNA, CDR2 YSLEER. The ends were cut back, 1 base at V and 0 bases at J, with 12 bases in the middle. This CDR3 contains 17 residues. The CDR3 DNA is TGCGCCAGCAGCCAAGGGTTGTCAGGGGCGAACACCGGGGAGCTGTTTTTT. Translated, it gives CASSQGLSGANTGELFF.